This T cell receptor beta chain was recorded in a study of vaccination and CD4 T cells after COVID-19. Sequencing of the DNA from cultured CD4+ T cells was carried out with the Oncomine TCR Beta short-read assay. TCRdb itself ran the PCR reads through MiXCR, one entry per CDR3 protein. The repertoire holds 12,000 to 15,000 distinct CDR3 sequences, with about 50% as singletons. This clonotype was picked up a small number of times. As yet, its antigen is unknown. The length of the CDR3 is 14 residues. Per the germline V gene, CDR1 is MDHEN and CDR2 is SYDVKM. V was shortened by 5 bases and J by 1 base, with 9 bases between the two germline ends. Documented treatment: roughly ten-day PBMC culture with coronavirus spike peptide pools or control peptides (ViraFEST assay).

Sequences were obtained from CD4+ T cells from blood, cultured in vitro. This receptor was identified in a human donor who had recovered from COVID-19. This chain connects TRBV28 to TRBJ1-5; D not certain. CDR3 bases: TGTGCCAGCAGTGCCCCCCAGAGCAATCAGCCCCAGCATTTT. This translates into CASSAPQSNQPQHF.